The 26 T cell receptor beta chains given below trace back to one sample, sequenced in a study of technical replicates of blood from a few donors. Sequencing used immunoSEQ multiplex PCR; TCRdb keeps in-frame clones, though not all of them. The table lists approximately 84,000 clones, 95% to 98% of them singletons. The sample taken for sequencing was T cells isolated from PBMCs. Receptor source: a human donor in good health.

V and J are TRBV2 and TRBJ1-1; 8 positions agree with TRBD1. This CDR3 has 14 amino acids. Trimming took 4 bases from V and 9 from J; bases not matched to a gene: 10. Looked up from germline, CDR1 is SNHLY and CDR2 is FYNNEI. The CDR3 loop reads CASSADRVGSKAFF. In DNA form, the CDR3 reads TGTGCCAGCAGTGCGGACAGGGTTGGTTCGAAAGCTTTCTTT.

The table lists this clone with a count of one. The chain couples TRBV5-6 to TRBJ1-3, with D maybe TRBD1 (5 bases). The CDR3 is made up of 15 amino acids. The V end was cut by 6 bases, the J end by 1 base, with 14 bases between. Germline values: CDR1 SGHDT, CDR2 YYEEEE. The CDR3 DNA reads as TGTGCCAGCATGAGGTGGGGCCTTTCTGGAAACACCATATATTTT. Its protein is CASMRWGLSGNTIYF.

The chain couples TRBV4-1 to TRBJ2-1; a weak D match, TRBD1 (6 bases). Germline loops: CDR1 MGHRA, CDR2 YSYEKL. Between the trimmed V and J ends, which lost 0 bases and 1 base, there was a span of 19 bases. This CDR3 has 19 amino acids. The CDR3 protein is CASSQEPKPRTASYNEQFF. Written as DNA, the CDR3 is TGCGCCAGCAGCCAAGAACCTAAGCCTAGGACAGCTTCCTACAATGAGCAGTTCTTC.

The chain uses TRBV6-1 and TRBJ1-4, with D possibly TRBD1 on 5 matching bases. CDR1 and CDR2 from the germline V gene are MNHNS and SASEGT. V lost 4 bases, J lost 9 bases, and 15 bases lay in between. This CDR3 has 14 residues. The CDR3 DNA follows: TGTGCCAGCAGTGGGGCAGGGTCCAAGAAAAAACTGTTTTTT. Its protein is CASSGAGSKKKLFF.

The chain carries TRBV27 and TRBJ2-1, with D possibly being TRBD1 (6 bases). The germline gives CDR1 MNHEY, CDR2 SMNVEV (reference sequence). There are 14 residues in the CDR3. The V end lost 0 bases, the J end lost 3 bases, and 6 bases lay between the germline ends. Written as DNA, the CDR3 is TGTGCCAGCAGTTTATCAGGGGGCTACAATGAGCAGTTCTTC. Translating it yields CASSLSGGYNEQFF.

The V and J genes are TRBV5-1 and TRBJ2-7; D not certain. CDR1 is SGHRS, CDR2 YFSETQ, per germline. The CDR3 has 15 residues. Deletions cut 6 bases from V and 2 bases from J, with 18 bases between. The CDR3 DNA reads TGCGCCAGCACCCCATCCGGCAGGCCCGCCTACGAGCAGTACTTC. Protein product: CASTPSGRPAYEQYF.

The chain recombines TRBV19 with TRBJ2-4; TRBD2 matches 10 bases. The germline CDR1 and CDR2 sequences are LNHDA and SQIVND (reference sequence). Germline trimming cut 2 bases from V and 5 bases from J; bases unmatched to any gene: 6. The CDR3 runs 16 residues. The CDR3 DNA reads TGTGCCAGTAGTATATTAAGCGGGGGGGCGGAAAACATTCAGTACTTC. It yields the protein CASSILSGGAENIQYF.

The chain has TRBV11-2 and TRBJ1-6; tentatively, D is TRBD1 (6 bases). V dropped 3 bases and J dropped 9 bases, with 15 bases sitting between them. This CDR3 has 15 amino acids. Germline V gene lookup returns CDR1 SGHAT and CDR2 FQNNGV. The CDR3 spells CASSFRGLGSSPLHF. CDR3 nucleotides: TGTGCCAGCAGCTTCAGGGGTCTCGGTAGTTCACCCCTCCACTTT.

This clone is a singleton in its sample. V gene TRBV5-6 combines with J gene TRBJ1-2; 10 positions match TRBD1. V gave up 4 bases and J gave up 6 bases; unmatched junction bases: 9. Germline-derived CDR1 and CDR2 are SGHDT and YYEEEE. The CDR3 has 15 amino acids. The CDR3 DNA is TGTGCCAGCAGCCGACAGGGGGCGATTCGGGATGGCTACACCTTC. Translating gives CASSRQGAIRDGYTF.

CDR3 DNA sequence: TGTGCCAGCAGCTTAAGTAGTATGGACATCGGCCGCGAGCAGTACTTC. Residues: CASSLSSMDIGREQYF. The chain combines TRBV11-3 with TRBJ2-7, with D maybe TRBD1 (5 bases). The CDR3 has 16 residues. Trimming stripped 2 bases from V and 6 bases from J, with 20 bases between. Germline CDR1 reads SGHNT; CDR2 reads YENEEA.

The chain combines TRBV11-2 with TRBJ1-2; weak D call: TRBD1 (5 bases). Per germline, CDR1 SGHAT and CDR2 FQNNGV. The CDR3 contains 12 residues. The V gene lost 5 bases and the J gene lost 8 bases, with 12 bases spanning the gap. This chain's CDR3 is CASSTRGYGYTF. The CDR3 nucleotides are TGTGCCAGCAGCACAAGGGGTTACGGCTACACCTTC. The variable domain in full, with the rest retrieved from reference TRBV11-2 and TRBJ1-2, is EAGVAQSPRYKIIEKRQSVAFWCNPISGHATLYWYQQILGQGPKLLIQFQNNGVVDDSQLPKDRFSAERLKGVDSTLKIQPAKLEDSAVYLCASSTRGYGYTFGSGTRLTVV.

This clone appeared once. The rearrangement links TRBV9 to TRBJ2-3, with 9 positions matching TRBD2. The ends lost 0 bases at V and 5 bases at J; junction bases unmatched: 10. This CDR3 region has 17 residues. CDR1 and CDR2 from the germline V gene are SGDLS and YYNGEE. The CDR3 nucleotides read TGTGCCAGCAGCGTAGGGGGGAGGGGACTAGCCAAAGATACGCAGTATTTT. The encoded protein is CASSVGGRGLAKDTQYF. Combining the CDR3 with reference TRBV9 and TRBJ2-3 gives the whole variable domain DSGVTQTPKHLITATGQRVTLRCSPRSGDLSVYWYQQSLDQGLQFLIQYYNGEERAKGNILERFSAQQFPDLHSELNLSSLELGDSALYFCASSVGGRGLAKDTQYFGPGTRLTVL.

Only one count was recorded for this clone. The chain couples TRBV10-1 to TRBJ2-3; the D is unclear. This CDR3 is built from 11 residues. Between the trimmed V and J ends, which lost 5 bases and 11 bases, there was a span of 11 bases. CDR1 and CDR2 (germline): WNHNN, SYGVQD (reference sequence). CDR3 residues: CASSLRPGQYF. The CDR3 coding sequence is TGCGCCAGCAGTCTTCGACCGGGGCAGTATTTT.

The CDR3 region is CASSSGGQGKYEQYF. The CDR3 DNA is TGTGCCAGCAGTTCCGGGGGACAGGGCAAATACGAGCAGTACTTC. The chain recombines TRBV28 with TRBJ2-7, with 9 nucleotides matching TRBD1. Germline lookup yields CDR1 MDHEN and CDR2 SYDVKM. This CDR3 has 15 amino acids. After removal of 4 bases from V and 4 bases from J, the junction contained 8 bases not matched to a gene.

V gene TRBV18 combines with J gene TRBJ2-1; D remains ambiguous. This CDR3 is built from 15 residues. Per the germline V gene, CDR1 is KGHSH and CDR2 is LQKENI. V lost 2 bases to trimming and J lost 2 bases, with 10 bases between them. The CDR3: CASSPRGLPYNEQFF. As DNA, the CDR3 is TGTGCCAGCTCACCAAGAGGCCTTCCCTACAATGAGCAGTTCTTC.

The rearrangement joins TRBV30 to TRBJ1-5; D perhaps matches TRBD1 (5 bases). This CDR3 is 16 amino acids long. The germline gives CDR1 GTSNPN, CDR2 SVGIG (reference sequence). V was clipped by 0 bases and J by 2 bases, with 14 bases between them. The CDR3 loop reads CAWSVWGEGGNQPQHF. CDR3 nucleotide sequence: TGTGCCTGGAGTGTATGGGGGGAAGGTGGCAATCAGCCCCAGCATTTT.

The chain is built from TRBV9 and TRBJ2-7; 12 bases align to TRBD2. Germline-derived CDR1 and CDR2 are SGDLS and YYNGEE. The CDR3 totals 15 residues. After removal of 0 bases from V and 6 bases from J, the junction contained 4 bases not matched to a gene. The chain's CDR3 is CASSVGTSGNGEQYF. CDR3 sequence (DNA): TGTGCCAGCAGCGTAGGGACTAGCGGGAATGGCGAGCAGTACTTC.

The V gene is TRBV5-4, the J gene TRBJ2-1; 7 nucleotides match TRBD2. With 0 bases clipped from V and 7 bases from J, the junction kept 4 bases outside the gene matches. The CDR3 length is 14 residues. Germline CDR1 reads SGHNT; CDR2 reads YYREEE (reference sequence). The CDR3 reads CASSLVRRENEQFF. CDR3 DNA sequence: TGTGCCAGCAGCTTGGTTCGGCGGGAGAATGAGCAGTTCTTC.

This chain links TRBV21-1 with TRBJ2-1; TRBD2 is the table's D call and was not checked against the DNA. TRBV21-1 constitutes a pseudogene. This CDR3 spans 16 amino acids. CDR3 amino acids: CASCNRGKNSYNEQFF. The CDR3 region has the DNA TGTGCCAGCTGTAACCGGGGTAAAAATTCCTACAATGAGCAGTTCTTC.

The chain combines TRBV5-1 with TRBJ2-5; maybe TRBD1 (5 bases). This CDR3 region has 14 residues. CDR1 and CDR2 (germline): SGHRS, YFSETQ. V was pared by 2 bases and J by 3 bases, with 11 bases between. CDR3 region: CASSFGRAEETQYF. CDR3 DNA: TGCGCCAGCAGCTTCGGCAGGGCCGAAGAGACCCAGTACTTC.

This rearrangement joins TRBV4-2 to TRBJ2-5, with TRBD2 matching 7 bases. Germline CDR1 reads LGHNA; CDR2 reads YNFKEQ. With 0 bases clipped from V and 4 bases from J, the junction kept 8 bases outside the gene matches. The CDR3 has 16 amino acids. The CDR3 coding sequence is TGTGCCAGCAGCCAAGAGGGGGGAGGGCCTGGAGAGACCCAGTACTTC. Translating gives CASSQEGGGPGETQYF.

The V and J genes are TRBV10-1 and TRBJ2-7, with 14 bases aligning to TRBD2. The CDR3 length is 14 residues. The V segment lost 4 bases and the J segment 5 bases; nucleotides outside the gene matches: 1. CDR1 and CDR2 from the germline V gene are WNHNN and SYGVQD (reference sequence). This CDR3 is CASSGTSGRNEQYF. The CDR3 nucleotides read TGCGCCAGCAGTGGGACTAGCGGGAGGAACGAGCAGTACTTC.

The chain links TRBV6-5 to TRBJ2-3; D is undetermined. The V gene's germline CDR1 is MNHEY and CDR2 SVGAGI. Trimming pared 7 bases from V and 3 bases from J, leaving 17 bases between. The CDR3 loop spans 15 amino acids. The CDR3 DNA reads TGTGCCAGCACCCCTCTGCGACTTGCTACAGATACGCAGTATTTT. Translating it yields CASTPLRLATDTQYF.

This chain connects TRBV7-4 to TRBJ1-1, with a possible D match to TRBD1 (6 bases). V lost 4 bases and J 6 bases, leaving 18 bases between the germline ends. This CDR3 region has 15 residues. CDR1 is SGHVT and CDR2 is SQSDAQ in the germline V gene. The CDR3 DNA follows: TGTGCCAGCAGCTGGGGGGGGCCCGGGGACCCTGAAGCTTTCTTT. Protein sequence: CASSWGGPGDPEAFF.

The chain recombines TRBV28 with TRBJ2-1, with 11 nucleotides matching TRBD2. This CDR3 has 15 residues. J lost 2 bases, V lost 6 bases, and 3 bases had no gene match. Germline CDR1 and CDR2: MDHEN and SYDVKM. DNA for the CDR3: TGTGCCAGCAGATTAGCGGGAGGGCCCTACAATGAGCAGTTCTTC. Translated: CASRLAGGPYNEQFF.

This clone has a single count. The J gene is TRBJ2-3, the V gene TRBV5-5; possible D gene TRBD1, 7 bases. There are 14 residues in the CDR3. Trimming stripped 5 bases from V and 6 bases from J, with 16 bases between. Germline V gene data show CDR1 as SGHKS and CDR2 as YYEKEE (reference sequence). CDR3 bases: TGTGCCAGCAGTCTGGCCAGGGGGAGGGATACGCAGTATTTT. Its translation is CASSLARGRDTQYF.